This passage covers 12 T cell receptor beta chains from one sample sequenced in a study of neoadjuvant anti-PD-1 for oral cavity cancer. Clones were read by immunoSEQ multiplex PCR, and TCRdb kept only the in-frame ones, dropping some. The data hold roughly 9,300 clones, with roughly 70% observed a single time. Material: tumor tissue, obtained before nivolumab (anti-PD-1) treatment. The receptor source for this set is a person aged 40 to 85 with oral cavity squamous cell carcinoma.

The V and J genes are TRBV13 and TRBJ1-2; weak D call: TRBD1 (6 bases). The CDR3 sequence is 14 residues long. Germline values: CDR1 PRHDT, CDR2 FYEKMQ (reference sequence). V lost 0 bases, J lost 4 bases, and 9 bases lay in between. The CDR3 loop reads CASSLGTGSYGYTF. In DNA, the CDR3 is TGTGCCAGCAGCTTAGGGACAGGTTCCTATGGCTACACCTTC.

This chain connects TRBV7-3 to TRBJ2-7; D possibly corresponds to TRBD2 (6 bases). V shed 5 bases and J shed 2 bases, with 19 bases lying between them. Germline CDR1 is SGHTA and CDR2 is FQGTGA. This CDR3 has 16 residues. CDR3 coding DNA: TGTGCCAGCAGCCCAGGCCTTGGGGGGAAGACCTACGAGCAGTACTTC. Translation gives CASSPGLGGKTYEQYF.

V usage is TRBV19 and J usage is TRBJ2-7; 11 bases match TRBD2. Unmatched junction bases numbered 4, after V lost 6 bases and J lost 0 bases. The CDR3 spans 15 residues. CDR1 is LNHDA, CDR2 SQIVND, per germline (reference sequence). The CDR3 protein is CASSPSGGFSYEQYF. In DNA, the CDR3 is TGTGCCAGTAGCCCTAGCGGGGGGTTCTCCTACGAGCAGTACTTC.

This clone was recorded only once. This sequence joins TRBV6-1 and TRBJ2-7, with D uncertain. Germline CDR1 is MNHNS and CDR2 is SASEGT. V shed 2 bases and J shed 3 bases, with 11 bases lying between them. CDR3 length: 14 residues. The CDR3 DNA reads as TGTGCCAGCAGTGAATTCGTGTACTACTACGAGCAGTACTTC. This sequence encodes CASSEFVYYYEQYF.

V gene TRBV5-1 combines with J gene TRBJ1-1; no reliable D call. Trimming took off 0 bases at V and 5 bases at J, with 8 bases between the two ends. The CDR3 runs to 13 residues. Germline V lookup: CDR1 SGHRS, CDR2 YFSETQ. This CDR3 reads CASSLATETEAFF. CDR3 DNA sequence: TGCGCCAGCAGCTTGGCCACAGAGACTGAAGCTTTCTTT.

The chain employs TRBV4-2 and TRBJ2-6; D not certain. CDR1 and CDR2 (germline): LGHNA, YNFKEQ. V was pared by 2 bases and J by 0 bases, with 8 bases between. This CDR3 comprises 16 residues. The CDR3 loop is CASSQRALSGANVLTF. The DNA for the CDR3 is TGTGCCAGCAGCCAACGGGCTCTCTCTGGGGCCAACGTCCTGACTTTC.

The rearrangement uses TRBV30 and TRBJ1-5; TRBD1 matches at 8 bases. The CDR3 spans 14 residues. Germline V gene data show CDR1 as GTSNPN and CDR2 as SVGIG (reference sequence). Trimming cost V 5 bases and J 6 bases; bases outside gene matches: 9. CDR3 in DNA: TGTGCCTGGGCCGGGACAGGTTTTAGTCAGCCCCAGCATTTT. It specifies CAWAGTGFSQPQHF.

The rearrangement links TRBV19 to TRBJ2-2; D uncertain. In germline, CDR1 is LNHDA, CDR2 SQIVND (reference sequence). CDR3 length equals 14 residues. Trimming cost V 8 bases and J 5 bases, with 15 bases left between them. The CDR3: CASHRGPWTGELFF. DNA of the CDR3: TGTGCCAGTCATCGTGGCCCATGGACCGGGGAGCTGTTTTTT.

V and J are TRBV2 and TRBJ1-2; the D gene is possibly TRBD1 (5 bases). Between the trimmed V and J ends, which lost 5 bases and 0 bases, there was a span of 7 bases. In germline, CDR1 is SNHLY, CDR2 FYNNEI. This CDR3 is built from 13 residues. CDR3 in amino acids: CASSLDTNYGYTF. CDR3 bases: TGTGCCAGCAGTTTGGACACTAACTATGGCTACACCTTC.

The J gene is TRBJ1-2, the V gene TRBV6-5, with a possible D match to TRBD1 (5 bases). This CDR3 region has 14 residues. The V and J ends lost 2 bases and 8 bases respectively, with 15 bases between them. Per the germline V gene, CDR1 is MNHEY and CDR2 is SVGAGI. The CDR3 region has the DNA TGTGCCAGCAGTTACGGGGGACCGGTGGGCGGCTACACCTTC. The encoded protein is CASSYGGPVGGYTF.

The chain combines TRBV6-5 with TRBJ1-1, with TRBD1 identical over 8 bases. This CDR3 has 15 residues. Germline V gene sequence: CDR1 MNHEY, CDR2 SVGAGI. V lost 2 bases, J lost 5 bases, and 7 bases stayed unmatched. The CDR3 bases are TGTGCCAGCAGTTACCTCAGGGGGCTAGGGACTGAAGCTTTCTTT. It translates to CASSYLRGLGTEAFF.

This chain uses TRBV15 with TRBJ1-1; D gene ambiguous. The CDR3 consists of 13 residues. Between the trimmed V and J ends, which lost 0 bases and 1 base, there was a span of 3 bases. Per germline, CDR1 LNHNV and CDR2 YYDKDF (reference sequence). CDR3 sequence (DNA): TGTGCCACCAGCAGAGACAGGAACACTGAAGCTTTCTTT. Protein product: CATSRDRNTEAFF. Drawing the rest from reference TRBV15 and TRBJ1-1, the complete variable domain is DAMVIQNPRYQVTQFGKPVTLSCSQTLNHNVMYWYQQKSSQAPKLLFHYYDKDFNNEADTPDNFQSRRPNTSFCFLDIRSPGLGDTAMYLCATSRDRNTEAFFGQGTRLTVV.